A single sample is the source of the 21 T cell receptor beta chains below, sequenced in a study of fetal regulatory T cell absence and autoimmunity. Sequenced by immunoSEQ multiplex PCR; TCRdb stores in-frame clones only, minus some. There are about 50,000 clones in the sample; about four fifths occur only once, and about 0.37% lies in the top ten. The sample was cord blood. The receptor set was obtained from a newborn boy with IPEX syndrome.

The gene calls are TRBV5-1 and TRBJ2-3, with TRBD1 as a possible D gene (5 bases). Trimming pared 0 bases from V and 4 bases from J, leaving 12 bases between. Per germline, CDR1 SGHRS and CDR2 YFSETQ. The CDR3 has 15 amino acids. The CDR3 DNA reads TGCGCCAGCAGCTTGGGAAGGGGTCGCCCAGATACGCAGTATTTT. Translating gives CASSLGRGRPDTQYF.

The V call is TRBV11-2, the J call TRBJ2-5; 12 bases fit TRBD2. Per germline, CDR1 SGHAT and CDR2 FQNNGV. CDR3 length: 15 residues. Trimming at V came to 6 bases and at J to 5 bases, leaving 7 bases not matched to a gene. DNA of the CDR3: TGTGCCAGCAGTCGCGGACTAGCGGGGAGGGAGACCCAGTACTTC. This gives the protein CASSRGLAGRETQYF.

As regards this clone: Other DNA sequences in the sample encode the same CDR3. The gene calls are TRBV5-5 and TRBJ2-7; the D gene is possibly TRBD1 (6 bases). The germline V gene has CDR1 SGHKS and CDR2 YYEKEE (reference sequence). The CDR3 contains 12 residues. V shed 2 bases and J shed 3 bases, with 6 bases lying between them. The CDR3 protein is CASSLGGYEQYF. As DNA, the CDR3 is TGTGCCAGCAGCTTAGGGGGCTACGAGCAGTACTTC.

The V gene is TRBV7-2, the J gene TRBJ2-1; 10 bases line up with TRBD1. CDR3 length: 14 amino acids. The V gene's germline CDR1 is SGHTA and CDR2 FQGNSA. The junction had 3 bases not matched to a gene; V was cut back by 4 bases and J by 6 bases. This CDR3 reads CASSYRTGGNEQFF. CDR3 coding DNA: TGTGCCAGCAGCTATCGGACAGGGGGCAATGAGCAGTTCTTC.

The chain uses TRBV14 and TRBJ2-2; D is uncertain. Looked up from germline, CDR1 is SGHDN and CDR2 is FVKESK. This CDR3 is built from 12 residues. V lost 6 bases, J lost 7 bases, and 9 bases lay in between. CDR3 sequence: CASSPTYGELFF. DNA for the CDR3: TGTGCCAGCAGTCCAACCTACGGGGAGCTGTTTTTT.

This rearrangement joins TRBV4-1 to TRBJ2-5, with D uncertain. Per germline, CDR1 MGHRA and CDR2 YSYEKL. This CDR3 has 13 amino acids. The V end lost 4 bases, the J end lost 4 bases, and 10 bases lay between the germline ends. In DNA, the CDR3 is TGCGCCAGCAGCCGAGAGGAGAGAGAGACCCAGTACTTC. This translates into CASSREERETQYF.

This clone occurred once. The chain has TRBV7-6 and TRBJ2-3; 8 nucleotides agree with TRBD2. Trimming took 5 bases from V and 2 from J; bases not matched to a gene: 12. CDR1 and CDR2 from the germline V gene are SGHVS and FNYEAQ. The CDR3 contains 17 residues. This chain's CDR3 is CASSLGAGGASTDTQYF. The CDR3 region has the DNA TGTGCCAGCAGCCTAGGAGCCGGGGGGGCCTCCACAGATACGCAGTATTTT.

This sequence joins TRBV6-1 and TRBJ2-5, with 8 bases aligning to TRBD2. Per germline, CDR1 MNHNS and CDR2 SASEGT. Trimming took 2 bases from V and 4 from J; bases not matched to a gene: 0. CDR3 length: 13 amino acids. The CDR3 reads CASSELAGETQYF. DNA for the CDR3: TGTGCCAGCAGTGAACTAGCGGGAGAGACCCAGTACTTC.

The rearrangement links TRBV7-6 to TRBJ2-1; 14 bases map to TRBD2. The germline V gene has CDR1 SGHVS and CDR2 FNYEAQ. The CDR3 loop spans 15 amino acids. Trimming at V came to 5 bases and at J to 9 bases, leaving 6 bases not matched to a gene. DNA for the CDR3: TGTGCCAGCAGCAAGGGACTAGCGGGAGACGGTGAGCAGTTCTTC. It codes for CASSKGLAGDGEQFF.

CDR3 coding DNA: TGTGCCAGCAGCTTAGCGGGGGCCGAACGGGGGGAGACCCAGTACTTC. The encoded protein is CASSLAGAERGETQYF. The chain couples TRBV13 to TRBJ2-5; either TRBD1 or TRBD2 may fit D (6 bases each). Germline CDR1 reads PRHDT; CDR2 reads FYEKMQ (reference sequence). The ends were cut back, 1 base at V and 5 bases at J, with 17 bases in the middle. The CDR3 has 16 residues.

In this sample, this clone turned up a few times. In nucleotides, the CDR3 is TGTGCCACCGCGATTCTAGCGAGGGGCAATGAGCAGTTCTTC. Residues: CATAILARGNEQFF. V gene TRBV19 combines with J gene TRBJ2-1; the D gene is possibly TRBD2 (6 bases). The V end lost 10 bases, the J end lost 6 bases, and 19 bases lay between the germline ends. The CDR3 loop spans 14 amino acids. Germline lookup yields CDR1 LNHDA and CDR2 SQIVND (reference sequence).

The J gene is TRBJ2-7, the V gene TRBV5-6; tentative D call: TRBD1 (7 bases). Deletions cut 2 bases from V and 2 bases from J, with 11 bases between. CDR3 length: 14 residues. Germline CDR1 reads SGHDT; CDR2 reads YYEEEE. CDR3 in amino acids: CASSLFRGAYEQYF. In DNA form, the CDR3 reads TGTGCCAGCAGCTTATTCAGGGGGGCCTACGAGCAGTACTTC. Combining the CDR3 with reference TRBV5-6 and TRBJ2-7 gives the whole variable domain DAGVTQSPTHLIKTRGQQVTLRCSPKSGHDTVSWYQQALGQGPQFIFQYYEEEERQRGNFPDRFSGHQFPNYSSELNVNALLLGDSALYLCASSLFRGAYEQYFGPGTRLTVT.

The chain has TRBV27 and TRBJ2-7; possibly TRBD1 for D (6 bases). Trimming left V 4 bases short and J 2 bases short, with 9 bases between. CDR1 and CDR2 from the germline V gene are MNHEY and SMNVEV (reference sequence). The CDR3 consists of 13 residues. For the CDR3, the DNA is TGTGCCAGCAGTTACCGGGACACCTACGAGCAGTACTTC. It codes for CASSYRDTYEQYF.

The V gene is TRBV27, the J gene TRBJ1-4; D remains unclear. The germline gives CDR1 MNHEY, CDR2 SMNVEV (reference sequence). Trimming took 1 base from V and 0 from J, leaving 12 bases between them. This CDR3 is 17 amino acids long. The CDR3 nucleotides are TGTGCCAGCAGTTTATACGGCGGCATTGCAACTAATGAAAAACTGTTTTTT. This codes for CASSLYGGIATNEKLFF.

This rearrangement joins TRBV7-8 to TRBJ1-2; D call uncertain. The CDR3 length is 13 residues. Germline CDR1 reads SGHVS; CDR2 reads FQNEAQ. Deletions cut 5 bases from V and 4 bases from J, with 11 bases between. The CDR3 sequence is CASSPPYGYGYTF. CDR3 coding DNA: TGTGCCAGCAGCCCACCGTACGGCTATGGCTACACCTTC.

The table lists this clone with a count of one. The V gene is TRBV19, the J gene TRBJ1-5, with 8 bases aligning to TRBD1. Germline V gene data show CDR1 as LNHDA and CDR2 as SQIVND (reference sequence). J lost 7 bases, V lost 5 bases, and 7 bases had no gene match. The CDR3 extends over 14 amino acids. The CDR3 DNA reads TGTGCCAGTAGTCCCACAGGGGGAGAACAGCCCCAGCATTTT. Its protein product is CASSPTGGEQPQHF. Filled out from reference TRBV19 and TRBJ1-5, the complete variable domain reads DGGITQSPKYLFRKEGQNVTLSCEQNLNHDAMYWYRQDPGQGLRLIYYSQIVNDFQKGDIAEGYSVSREKKESFPLTVTSAQKNPTAFYLCASSPTGGEQPQHFGDGTRLSIL.

This chain links TRBV15 with TRBJ1-2, with 8 bases that match TRBD1. V trimming: 5 bases; J trimming: 5 bases; junction bases outside the gene matches: 7. The CDR3 sequence is 14 residues long. CDR1 LNHNV and CDR2 YYDKDF come from the germline V gene (reference sequence). The CDR3 here is CATSADRGGYGYTF. Written as DNA, the CDR3 is TGTGCCACCAGCGCAGACAGGGGTGGTTATGGCTACACCTTC.

CDR3 bases: TGTGCCAGTAGTATTGAGGGGGTAGTCTATGGCTACACCTTC. It encodes CASSIEGVVYGYTF. The chain couples TRBV19 to TRBJ1-2; perhaps TRBD1 as D (6 bases). The germline gives CDR1 LNHDA, CDR2 SQIVND (reference sequence). The CDR3 length is 14 residues. V was cut by 3 bases and J by 4 bases, with 12 bases left in between.

This clone has only a few counts. The V gene is TRBV27, the J gene TRBJ2-7; D call uncertain. This CDR3 spans 13 amino acids. Germline lookup yields CDR1 MNHEY and CDR2 SMNVEV (reference sequence). V lost 2 bases, J lost 6 bases, and 11 bases lay in between. The DNA for the CDR3 is TGTGCCAGCAGTTTACGAGTAATTAGCGAGCAGTACTTC. This gives the protein CASSLRVISEQYF.

This clone was seen just once. The V call is TRBV10-3, the J call TRBJ2-2, with 9 positions matching TRBD2. CDR1 and CDR2 from the germline V gene are ENHRY and SYGVKD. The V segment lost 1 base and the J segment 4 bases; nucleotides outside the gene matches: 10. The CDR3 spans 18 residues. The CDR3 reads CAISEFFFVAGATGELFF. The CDR3 region has the DNA TGTGCCATCAGTGAGTTTTTCTTCGTAGCGGGGGCCACCGGGGAGCTGTTTTTT.

The chain joins TRBV19 to TRBJ2-2, with 9 bases matching TRBD2. The CDR3 has 16 residues. In germline, CDR1 is LNHDA, CDR2 SQIVND (reference sequence). V was pared by 9 bases and J by 0 bases, with 8 bases of the junction left unmatched. In DNA form, the CDR3 reads TGTGCCAGATCCCAGCGGGGGGCTACGAACACCGGGGAGCTGTTTTTT. Amino acids: CARSQRGATNTGELFF.